The 27 T cell receptor beta chains below all came from one sample that was sequenced in a study of CD8+ T cells in alopecia areata. Extraction and reverse transcription of RNA yielded cDNA as the sequencing template. Repertoires were generated with immunoSEQ multiplex PCR, while TCRdb's copy carries only in-frame clones and drops some. The sample comprises about 150,000 clones, roughly 65% of which are singletons, and more than 0.7% rests with the top ten. Indicated treatment: oral pan-JAK inhibitor, 5-10 mg twice daily. The material sequenced was CD4+ T cells sorted from blood, taken at week 4, from a patient treated with tofacitinib. These receptors were collected from a human donor with alopecia areata.

The chain recombines TRBV29-1 with TRBJ2-6; D call uncertain. Trimming removed 5 bases at V and 0 bases at J, with 8 bases between. CDR3 length: 14 amino acids. Germline V gives CDR1 SQVTM, CDR2 ANQGSEA. The CDR3 reads CSVSQASGANVLTF. DNA for the CDR3: TGCAGCGTTTCTCAGGCCTCTGGGGCCAACGTCCTGACTTTC.

The J gene is TRBJ2-3, the V gene TRBV4-2; 7 bases line up with TRBD2. V gave up 0 bases and J gave up 4 bases; unmatched junction bases: 7. The V gene's germline CDR1 is LGHNA and CDR2 YNFKEQ. The CDR3 loop spans 16 amino acids. The CDR3: CASSQDGRGGADTQYF. The DNA of the CDR3 is TGTGCCAGCAGCCAAGATGGGAGGGGCGGGGCAGATACGCAGTATTTT.

The chain combines TRBV7-2 with TRBJ2-1; D may be TRBD1 (5 bases). Germline CDR1 reads SGHTA; CDR2 reads FQGNSA. V shed 2 bases and J shed 0 bases, with 11 bases lying between them. This CDR3 region has 16 residues. In nucleotides, the CDR3 is TGTGCCAGCAGCTTAAGGGCAGGGTCCTCCTACAATGAGCAGTTCTTC. Protein sequence: CASSLRAGSSYNEQFF.

The rearrangement links TRBV6-5 to TRBJ1-1; D gene uncertain. CDR1 is MNHEY and CDR2 is SVGAGI in the germline V gene. The germline V and J ends were trimmed by 0 bases and 5 bases, with 10 bases remaining between them. This CDR3 comprises 14 residues. The CDR3 reads CASSYSRPGTEAFF. The DNA for the CDR3 is TGTGCCAGCAGTTACTCGAGGCCGGGTACTGAAGCTTTCTTT.

This chain uses TRBV30 with TRBJ2-7, with D unclear. V gave up 4 bases and J gave up 2 bases, with 6 bases separating them. Germline V gene data show CDR1 as GTSNPN and CDR2 as SVGIG (reference sequence). The CDR3 extends over 11 amino acids. DNA of the CDR3: TGTGCCTGGACAGAAGCCTACGAGCAGTACTTC. It yields the protein CAWTEAYEQYF.

The gene calls are TRBV7-2 and TRBJ2-2; possibly TRBD2 for D (7 bases). Germline lookup yields CDR1 SGHTA and CDR2 FQGNSA. This CDR3 has 15 residues. The V gene lost 5 bases and the J gene lost 5 bases, with 15 bases spanning the gap. The CDR3 DNA sequence: TGTGCCAGCAGCCGCGGGGGCCCGGGTACCGGGGAGCTGTTTTTT. Its translation: CASSRGGPGTGELFF.

The chain has TRBV5-1 and TRBJ2-5, with D perhaps assigned TRBD1 or TRBD2 (6 bases each). The CDR3 runs to 13 residues. V was trimmed by 7 bases and J by 4 bases, leaving 14 bases between them. Germline V gene data show CDR1 as SGHRS and CDR2 as YFSETQ. The CDR3 sequence is CASLGGRAETQYF. CDR3 DNA sequence: TGCGCCAGCCTCGGGGGCAGGGCAGAGACCCAGTACTTC.

This clone showed up just a few times. The CDR3 is CASSLRVGDGHEQFF. The CDR3 coding sequence is TGTGCCAGCAGCCTTAGGGTGGGGGACGGTCATGAGCAGTTCTTC. The rearrangement links TRBV7-2 to TRBJ2-1; D could derive from TRBD1 or TRBD2 (5 bases each). The CDR3 sequence is 15 residues long. In germline, CDR1 is SGHTA, CDR2 FQGNSA. V lost 5 bases and J lost 8, with 19 bases in between. The whole variable domain, remainder taken from reference TRBV7-2 and TRBJ2-1, is GAGVSQSPSNKVTEKGKDVELRCDPISGHTALYWYRQSLGQGLEFLIYFQGNSAPDKSGLPSDRFSAERTGGSVSTLTIQRTQQEDSAVYLCASSLRVGDGHEQFFGPGTRLTVL.

The V call is TRBV30, the J call TRBJ1-6; D perhaps matches TRBD1 (6 bases). Germline V gene data show CDR1 as GTSNPN and CDR2 as SVGIG (reference sequence). CDR3 length: 14 residues. V gave up 8 bases and J gave up 8 bases, with 19 bases separating them. The CDR3 is CALTQGLSDSPLHF. As DNA, the CDR3 is TGTGCCCTTACCCAGGGGCTTTCTGATTCACCCCTCCACTTT.

The chain combines TRBV30 with TRBJ1-1; D uncertain. CDR3 length equals 14 residues. V was clipped by 0 bases and J by 1 base, with 9 bases between them. The germline V gene has CDR1 GTSNPN and CDR2 SVGIG (reference sequence). The CDR3 here is CAWSVSRRNTEAFF. CDR3 nucleotides: TGTGCCTGGAGTGTTAGTCGGAGGAACACTGAAGCTTTCTTT.

The chain combines TRBV7-6 with TRBJ2-1; 7 nucleotides agree with TRBD1. CDR3 size: 15 residues. The junction had 7 bases not matched to a gene; V was cut back by 4 bases and J by 4 bases. The germline CDR1 and CDR2 sequences are SGHVS and FNYEAQ. CDR3 sequence: CASSSATTGYNEQFF. CDR3 sequence (DNA): TGTGCCAGCAGCTCCGCGACGACAGGGTACAATGAGCAGTTCTTC.

This clone was picked up a small number of times. The rearrangement uses TRBV25-1 and TRBJ1-6; D possibly corresponds to TRBD1 (5 bases). The CDR3 totals 15 residues. V was cut by 1 base and J by 9 bases, with 13 bases left in between. CDR1 MGHDK and CDR2 SYGVNS come from the germline V gene. CDR3 region: CASSEFGGSGSPLHF. CDR3 coding DNA: TGTGCCAGCAGTGAATTCGGGGGATCGGGTTCACCCCTCCACTTT. Filled out from reference TRBV25-1 and TRBJ1-6, the complete variable domain reads EADIYQTPRYLVIGTGKKITLECSQTMGHDKMYWYQQDPGMELHLIHYSYGVNSTEKGDLSSESTVSRIRTEHFPLTLESARPSHTSQYLCASSEFGGSGSPLHFGNGTRLTVT.

The sample holds a few counts of this clone. V is TRBV5-5 and J is TRBJ2-7; 7 bases line up with TRBD2. The CDR3 has 16 residues. CDR1 and CDR2 from the germline V gene are SGHKS and YYEKEE (reference sequence). Trimming took 4 bases from V and 1 from J; bases not matched to a gene: 11. CDR3 nucleotide sequence: TGTGCCAGCAGCGCCGGAGGGGAGGGGTTATCCTACGAGCAGTACTTC. It codes for CASSAGGEGLSYEQYF.

This clone was seen a handful of times. The chain joins TRBV30 to TRBJ2-3; no clear D gene. This CDR3 has 12 residues. Germline CDR1 is GTSNPN and CDR2 is SVGIG (reference sequence). Trimming took off 1 base at V and 0 bases at J, with 2 bases between the two ends. DNA of the CDR3: TGTGCCTGGAGTGCTAGCACAGATACGCAGTATTTT. It yields the protein CAWSASTDTQYF.

The chain carries TRBV30 and TRBJ2-1; D call uncertain. The CDR3 has 15 residues. Germline V gives CDR1 GTSNPN, CDR2 SVGIG (reference sequence). Deletions cut 3 bases from V and 0 bases from J, with 12 bases between. CDR3 nucleotides: TGTGCCTGGAGGGCCAGTCGAAGCTCCTACAATGAGCAGTTCTTC. Its translation: CAWRASRSSYNEQFF.

The chain links TRBV10-3 to TRBJ2-2; D is unresolved. This CDR3 spans 15 amino acids. Germline values: CDR1 ENHRY, CDR2 SYGVKD. The V end lost 7 bases, the J end lost 6 bases, and 18 bases lay between the germline ends. The CDR3 bases are TGTGCCATCACCCCTGCCAGGTCGTCCGCCGGGGAGCTGTTTTTT. It is translated as CAITPARSSAGELFF.

The chain recombines TRBV7-9 with TRBJ1-6; 8 nucleotides line up with TRBD1. This CDR3 is built from 14 residues. Germline lookup yields CDR1 SEHNR and CDR2 FQNEAQ (reference sequence). The junction had 4 bases not matched to a gene; V was cut back by 2 bases and J by 10 bases. The CDR3, as DNA: TGTGCCAGCAGCTTACAGGGGGCTGGCTCACCCCTCCACTTT. It is translated as CASSLQGAGSPLHF.

This rearrangement joins TRBV20-1 to TRBJ2-7; D might be TRBD2 (6 bases). This CDR3 is 11 amino acids long. Trimming shortened V by 5 bases and J by 9 bases, and 14 bases separated the two germline ends. CDR1 is DFQATT and CDR2 is SNEGSKA in the germline V gene (reference sequence). The CDR3 DNA reads TGCAGTGCTTGGGGGGACTCCGGGCAGTACTTC. Its translation: CSAWGDSGQYF.

This clone appeared once. V is TRBV9 and J is TRBJ1-5; weak D call: TRBD1 (5 bases). V lost 3 bases and J lost 2, with 12 bases in between. CDR3 length: 15 residues. From germline, CDR1 is SGDLS and CDR2 YYNGEE. CDR3 DNA: TGTGCCAGCAGCGAAGGGGTTTTTGGCAATCAGCCCCAGCATTTT. This encodes CASSEGVFGNQPQHF. The whole variable domain, remainder taken from reference TRBV9 and TRBJ1-5, is DSGVTQTPKHLITATGQRVTLRCSPRSGDLSVYWYQQSLDQGLQFLIQYYNGEERAKGNILERFSAQQFPDLHSELNLSSLELGDSALYFCASSEGVFGNQPQHFGDGTRLSIL.

This clone occurred once. The rearrangement links TRBV29-1 to TRBJ1-3, with D hard to call. Germline V CDR1 and CDR2: SQVTM, ANQGSEA. The germline V and J ends were trimmed by 3 bases and 1 base, with 7 bases remaining between them. This CDR3 has 13 amino acids. The CDR3 spells CSVDVGSGNTIYF. The CDR3 bases are TGCAGCGTTGATGTCGGATCTGGAAACACCATATATTTT.

This chain links TRBV4-1 with TRBJ1-2; D remains unclear. V lost 1 base, J lost 8 bases, and 14 bases lay in between. The CDR3 is 14 residues long. CDR1 and CDR2 (germline): MGHRA, YSYEKL. The CDR3 DNA reads as TGCGCCAGCAGCCAAGGTACTGGACGGGGAGGCTACACCTTC. Translation gives CASSQGTGRGGYTF.

This chain connects TRBV20-1 to TRBJ1-1; D possibly corresponds to TRBD1 (5 bases). The germline V gene encodes CDR1 DFQATT and CDR2 SNEGSKA (reference sequence). The CDR3 runs 10 residues. V was pared by 4 bases and J by 10 bases, with 10 bases between. DNA for the CDR3: TGCAGTGCTAACGGCAGGGTAGCTTTCTTT. Translated: CSANGRVAFF.

This clone was found a few times. The J gene is TRBJ1-1, the V gene TRBV30; D is perhaps TRBD1 (5 bases). The CDR3 loop spans 14 amino acids. V lost 3 bases and J 1 base, leaving 12 bases between the germline ends. Germline V gene data show CDR1 as GTSNPN and CDR2 as SVGIG (reference sequence). The CDR3 coding sequence is TGTGCCTGGAGACTAACCGGGGGGAACACTGAAGCTTTCTTT. It encodes CAWRLTGGNTEAFF.

The rearrangement links TRBV25-1 to TRBJ1-6, with no clear D. The V and J ends lost 5 bases and 5 bases respectively, with 10 bases between them. CDR3 length equals 14 residues. From germline, CDR1 is MGHDK and CDR2 SYGVNS. The CDR3: CASSLLGDNSPLHF. CDR3 coding DNA: TGTGCCAGCAGTTTGCTGGGAGATAATTCACCCCTCCACTTT.

V usage is TRBV29-1 and J usage is TRBJ2-3; TRBD1 aligns across 8 bases. CDR3 length equals 14 residues. The trim removed 8 bases at V and 2 bases at J, leaving 9 bases unmatched. Germline CDR1 is SQVTM and CDR2 is ANQGSEA. In nucleotides, the CDR3 is TGCAGCAGCCGGACAGGGACCCTCACAGATACGCAGTATTTT. Translating gives CSSRTGTLTDTQYF.

J is TRBJ2-4 and V is TRBV4-1; D call uncertain. The CDR3 runs to 16 residues. V was clipped by 0 bases and J by 1 base, with 10 bases between them. Germline assignment: CDR1 MGHRA and CDR2 YSYEKL. This CDR3 reads CASSQEITSAKNIQYF. The CDR3, as DNA: TGCGCCAGCAGCCAAGAGATCACCTCCGCCAAAAACATTCAGTACTTC.

This clone was observed a handful of times. The genes are TRBV6-6 and TRBJ2-5; D possibly corresponds to TRBD2 (6 bases). CDR3 length: 13 residues. Germline V gene data show CDR1 as MNHNY and CDR2 as SVGAGI (reference sequence). Trimming cost V 2 bases and J 10 bases, with 14 bases left between them. For the CDR3, the DNA is TGTGCCAGCAGTTACACCGGGGGTGTGAGCCAGTACTTC. Encoded protein: CASSYTGGVSQYF.